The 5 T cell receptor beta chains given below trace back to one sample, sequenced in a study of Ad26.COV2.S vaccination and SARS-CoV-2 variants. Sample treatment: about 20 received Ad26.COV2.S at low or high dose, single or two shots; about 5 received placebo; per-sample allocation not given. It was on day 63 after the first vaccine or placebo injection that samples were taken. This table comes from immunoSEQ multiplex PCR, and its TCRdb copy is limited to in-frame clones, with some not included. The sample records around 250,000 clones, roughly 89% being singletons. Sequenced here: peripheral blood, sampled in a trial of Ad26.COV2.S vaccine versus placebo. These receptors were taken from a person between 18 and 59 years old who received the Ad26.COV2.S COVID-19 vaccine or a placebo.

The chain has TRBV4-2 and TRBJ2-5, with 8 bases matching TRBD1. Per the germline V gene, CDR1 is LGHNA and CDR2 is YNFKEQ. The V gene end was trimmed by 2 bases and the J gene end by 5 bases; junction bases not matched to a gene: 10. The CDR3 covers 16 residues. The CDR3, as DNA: TGTGCCAGCAGCCAACGGACAGGGCATAGTGAGGAGACCCAGTACTTC. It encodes CASSQRTGHSEETQYF.

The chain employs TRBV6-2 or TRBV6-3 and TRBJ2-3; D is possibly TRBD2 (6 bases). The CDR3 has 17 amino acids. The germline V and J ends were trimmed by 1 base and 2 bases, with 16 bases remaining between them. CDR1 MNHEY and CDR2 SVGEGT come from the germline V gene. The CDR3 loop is CASSYLRREIYTDTQYF. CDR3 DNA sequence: TGTGCCAGCAGTTACTTAAGGCGGGAAATTTACACAGATACGCAGTATTTT.

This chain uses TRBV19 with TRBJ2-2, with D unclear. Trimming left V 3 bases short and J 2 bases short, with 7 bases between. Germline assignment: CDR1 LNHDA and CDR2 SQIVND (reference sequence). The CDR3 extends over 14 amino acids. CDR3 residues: CASSIYANTGELFF. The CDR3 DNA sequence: TGTGCCAGTAGTATTTACGCTAACACCGGGGAGCTGTTTTTT.

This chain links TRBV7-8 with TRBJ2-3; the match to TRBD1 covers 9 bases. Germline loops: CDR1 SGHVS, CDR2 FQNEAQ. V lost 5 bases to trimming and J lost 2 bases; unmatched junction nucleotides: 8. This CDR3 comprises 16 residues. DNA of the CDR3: TGTGCCAGCAGCCGTCGGGACAGGGCTCCCACAGATACGCAGTATTTT. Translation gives CASSRRDRAPTDTQYF.

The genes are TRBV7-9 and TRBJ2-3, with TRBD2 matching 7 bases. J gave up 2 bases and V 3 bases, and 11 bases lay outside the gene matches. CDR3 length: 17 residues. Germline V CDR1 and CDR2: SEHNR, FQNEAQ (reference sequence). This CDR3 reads CASSLGLAGGNTDTQYF. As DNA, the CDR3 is TGTGCCAGCAGCTTGGGTTTAGCGGGTGGGAACACAGATACGCAGTATTTT.